These T cell receptor beta chains were read from a single sample in a study of blood T cell repertoires in COVID-19. Sequencing used immunoSEQ multiplex PCR; TCRdb keeps in-frame clones, though not all of them. The data show 50,000 to 60,000 clones, with under 85% seen just once and roughly 17% held by the top ten. Sequenced: peripheral blood. These receptors were collected from a man aged 40-50 years with acute or convalescent COVID-19. CDR3s include the opening cysteine and the closing phenylalanine or tryptophan. D genes are given only for firm matches. Clone sizes are given selectively: once, few, many, or a class where the clone is expanded.

v_call	d_call	clone_size	j_call	cdr3_aa	cdr3_nt
TRBV27	-	-	TRBJ2-5	CASSSFEFAQETQYF	TGTGCCAGCAGTTCATTCGAGTTCGCTCAAGAGACCCAGTACTTC
TRBV9	TRBD1	-	TRBJ1-2	CASSFTGGRGGYTF	TGTGCCAGCAGCTTTACAGGGGGCCGTGGTGGCTACACCTTC
TRBV30	TRBD1	-	TRBJ1-6	CAWSVRGLNSPLHF	TGTGCCTGGAGTGTAAGGGGGCTCAATTCACCCCTCCACTTT
TRBV7-8	-	-	TRBJ1-6	CASSENRDSPLHF	TGTGCCAGCAGCGAAAACAGGGACTCACCCCTCCACTTT
TRBV19	TRBD2	few	TRBJ2-1	CASSPRTSGIYNEQFF	TGTGCCAGTAGTCCGCGGACTAGCGGGATTTACAATGAGCAGTTCTTC
TRBV28	-	-	TRBJ1-6	CASSLSGGAINSPLHF	TGTGCCAGCAGTTTATCGGGAGGAGCTATTAATTCACCCCTCCACTTT
TRBV7-8	-	-	TRBJ2-1	CASSFSSASYNEQFF	TGTGCCAGCAGCTTCTCAAGCGCCTCCTACAATGAGCAGTTCTTC
TRBV2	-	-	TRBJ1-1	CASSEFAGANTEAFF	TGTGCCAGCAGTGAATTCGCAGGGGCGAACACTGAAGCTTTCTTT
TRBV5-1	TRBD2	-	TRBJ2-2	CASSLTSGGNTGELFF	TGCGCCAGCAGCTTGACCAGCGGGGGGAACACCGGGGAGCTGTTTTTT
TRBV18	-	-	TRBJ1-4	CASSPQGVEKLFF	TGTGCCAGCTCACCACAGGGGGTGGAAAAACTGTTTTTT
TRBV2	TRBD2	-	TRBJ2-3	CASRTGTSVSDTQYF	TGTGCCAGCAGGACCGGGACTAGCGTTTCAGATACGCAGTATTTT
TRBV5-7	-	-	TRBJ2-5	CASSLRGNQETQYF	TGTGCCAGCAGCCTACGGGGGAACCAAGAGACCCAGTACTTC
TRBV4-2	-	-	TRBJ2-4	CASSQEFRGLAKNIQYF	TGTGCCAGCAGCCAAGAATTCAGGGGCCTAGCCAAAAACATTCAGTACTTC
TRBV5-1	-	-	TRBJ2-5	CASSYLSGKAETQYF	TGCGCCAGCAGTTATCTGTCAGGGAAAGCGGAGACCCAGTACTTC
TRBV4-2	TRBD2	-	TRBJ2-1	CASRASGDNNEQFF	TGTGCCAGCAGGGCTAGCGGGGACAACAATGAGCAGTTCTTC
TRBV15	-	once	TRBJ2-1	CATSRDRSGLANEQFF	TGTGCCACCAGCAGAGATCGAAGTGGGCTCGCCAATGAGCAGTTCTTC
TRBV10-3	TRBD1	-	TRBJ1-1	CAISDLGQGNTEAFF	TGTGCCATCAGTGATCTAGGACAGGGGAACACTGAAGCTTTCTTT
TRBV6-5	-	-	TRBJ1-1	CASREGVMNTEAFF	TGTGCCAGCAGAGAGGGTGTTATGAACACTGAAGCTTTCTTT
TRBV5-1	-	-	TRBJ2-5	CASSWAGVQETQYF	TGCGCCAGCAGCTGGGCAGGGGTGCAAGAGACCCAGTACTTC
TRBV5-1	-	-	TRBJ2-5	CASSLGTYFIGETQYF	TGCGCCAGCAGCTTGGGGACTTACTTCATAGGAGAGACCCAGTACTTC
TRBV14	-	-	TRBJ2-2	CASRGAVGTGELFF	TGTGCCAGCAGGGGGGCTGTGGGCACCGGGGAGCTGTTTTTT
TRBV11-2	-	-	TRBJ2-5	CASSLEGGGEETQYF	TGTGCCAGCAGCTTAGAAGGTGGAGGGGAAGAGACCCAGTACTTC
TRBV3-1/TRBV3-2	TRBD2	-	TRBJ2-5	CASSKRAGVQETQYF	TGTGCCAGCAGCAAGAGGGCGGGAGTACAAGAGACCCAGTACTTC
TRBV12-3/TRBV12-4	-	-	TRBJ1-4	CASSLSGGGKLFF	TGTGCCAGCAGTTTATCTGGGGGGGGAAAACTGTTTTTT
TRBV30	-	-	TRBJ2-1	CALDRSYNEQFF	TGTGCCCTAGACAGGTCATACAATGAGCAGTTCTTC
TRBV3-1/TRBV3-2	TRBD2	-	TRBJ2-7	CASSQGGGYEQYF	TGTGCCAGCAGCCAAGGGGGGGGGTACGAGCAGTACTTC
TRBV7-9	-	-	TRBJ1-4	CASSSGDNYNEKLFF	TGTGCCAGCAGCTCTGGGGACAACTATAATGAAAAACTGTTTTTT
TRBV7-9	TRBD1	-	TRBJ2-1	CASGQTGTHNEQFF	TGTGCCAGCGGGCAGACAGGGACCCACAATGAGCAGTTCTTC
TRBV19	TRBD2	-	TRBJ2-3	CASSPRGGRSSGSAQRDTQYF	TGTGCCAGTAGTCCGAGGGGGGGAAGGTCTAGCGGGTCCGCTCAACGGGATACGCAGTATTTT
TRBV10-2	TRBD2	-	TRBJ2-3	CASSDFVSSGTQYF	TGCGCCAGCAGTGATTTCGTGTCTAGCGGAACGCAGTATTTT
TRBV27	-	-	TRBJ2-5	CASSLTVGGQETQYF	TGTGCCAGCAGTTTGACCGTAGGGGGCCAAGAGACCCAGTACTTC
TRBV19	TRBD1	-	TRBJ1-2	CASTHADRQAGYTF	TGTGCCAGTACCCATGCGGACAGGCAAGCTGGCTACACCTTC